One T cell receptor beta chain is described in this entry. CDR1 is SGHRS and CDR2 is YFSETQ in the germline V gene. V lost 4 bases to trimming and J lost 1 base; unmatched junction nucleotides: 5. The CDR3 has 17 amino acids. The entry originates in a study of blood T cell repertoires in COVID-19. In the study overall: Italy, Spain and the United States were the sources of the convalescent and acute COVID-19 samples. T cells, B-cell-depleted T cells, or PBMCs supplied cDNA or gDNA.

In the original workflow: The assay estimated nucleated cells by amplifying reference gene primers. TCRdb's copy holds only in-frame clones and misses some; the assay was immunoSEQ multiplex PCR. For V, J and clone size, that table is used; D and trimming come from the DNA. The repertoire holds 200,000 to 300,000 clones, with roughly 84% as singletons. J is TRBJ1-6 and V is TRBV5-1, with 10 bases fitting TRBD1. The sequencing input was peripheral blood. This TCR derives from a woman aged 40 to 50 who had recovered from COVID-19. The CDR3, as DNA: TGCGCCAGCAGCCCAGGGACAGGGGAATCCTATAATTCACCCCTCCACTTT. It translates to CASSPGTGESYNSPLHF.